This T cell receptor (beta chain) was documented in a study of chemoradiotherapy in HPV16-positive cancers. A remark on this clone: What it binds is not known.

Regarding the study as a whole: Candidate HPV-specific clones and E7-related TCR motifs grew in tumor during treatment.

CDR3 length: 14 amino acids. Germline assignment: CDR1 MNHNY and CDR2 SVGAGI (reference sequence). The germline V and J ends were trimmed by 9 bases and 8 bases, with 20 bases remaining between them. Produced via immunoSEQ multiplex PCR; TCRdb's table is partial and in-frame only. The table includes roughly 2,300 clones, 80% to 85% detected once. Over chemoradiotherapy, repertoires were sampled more than once. The TCR sequence derives from a human donor with HPV-associated anogenital cancer. The starting material was tumor tissue, obtained from a patient who underwent chemoradiotherapy. The V gene is TRBV6-6, the J gene TRBJ2-1; D call uncertain. The DNA for the CDR3 is TGTGCCAGTCGAGGAGCAAAGAAGGTTGATGAGCAGTTCTTC. Translated: CASRGAKKVDEQFF.